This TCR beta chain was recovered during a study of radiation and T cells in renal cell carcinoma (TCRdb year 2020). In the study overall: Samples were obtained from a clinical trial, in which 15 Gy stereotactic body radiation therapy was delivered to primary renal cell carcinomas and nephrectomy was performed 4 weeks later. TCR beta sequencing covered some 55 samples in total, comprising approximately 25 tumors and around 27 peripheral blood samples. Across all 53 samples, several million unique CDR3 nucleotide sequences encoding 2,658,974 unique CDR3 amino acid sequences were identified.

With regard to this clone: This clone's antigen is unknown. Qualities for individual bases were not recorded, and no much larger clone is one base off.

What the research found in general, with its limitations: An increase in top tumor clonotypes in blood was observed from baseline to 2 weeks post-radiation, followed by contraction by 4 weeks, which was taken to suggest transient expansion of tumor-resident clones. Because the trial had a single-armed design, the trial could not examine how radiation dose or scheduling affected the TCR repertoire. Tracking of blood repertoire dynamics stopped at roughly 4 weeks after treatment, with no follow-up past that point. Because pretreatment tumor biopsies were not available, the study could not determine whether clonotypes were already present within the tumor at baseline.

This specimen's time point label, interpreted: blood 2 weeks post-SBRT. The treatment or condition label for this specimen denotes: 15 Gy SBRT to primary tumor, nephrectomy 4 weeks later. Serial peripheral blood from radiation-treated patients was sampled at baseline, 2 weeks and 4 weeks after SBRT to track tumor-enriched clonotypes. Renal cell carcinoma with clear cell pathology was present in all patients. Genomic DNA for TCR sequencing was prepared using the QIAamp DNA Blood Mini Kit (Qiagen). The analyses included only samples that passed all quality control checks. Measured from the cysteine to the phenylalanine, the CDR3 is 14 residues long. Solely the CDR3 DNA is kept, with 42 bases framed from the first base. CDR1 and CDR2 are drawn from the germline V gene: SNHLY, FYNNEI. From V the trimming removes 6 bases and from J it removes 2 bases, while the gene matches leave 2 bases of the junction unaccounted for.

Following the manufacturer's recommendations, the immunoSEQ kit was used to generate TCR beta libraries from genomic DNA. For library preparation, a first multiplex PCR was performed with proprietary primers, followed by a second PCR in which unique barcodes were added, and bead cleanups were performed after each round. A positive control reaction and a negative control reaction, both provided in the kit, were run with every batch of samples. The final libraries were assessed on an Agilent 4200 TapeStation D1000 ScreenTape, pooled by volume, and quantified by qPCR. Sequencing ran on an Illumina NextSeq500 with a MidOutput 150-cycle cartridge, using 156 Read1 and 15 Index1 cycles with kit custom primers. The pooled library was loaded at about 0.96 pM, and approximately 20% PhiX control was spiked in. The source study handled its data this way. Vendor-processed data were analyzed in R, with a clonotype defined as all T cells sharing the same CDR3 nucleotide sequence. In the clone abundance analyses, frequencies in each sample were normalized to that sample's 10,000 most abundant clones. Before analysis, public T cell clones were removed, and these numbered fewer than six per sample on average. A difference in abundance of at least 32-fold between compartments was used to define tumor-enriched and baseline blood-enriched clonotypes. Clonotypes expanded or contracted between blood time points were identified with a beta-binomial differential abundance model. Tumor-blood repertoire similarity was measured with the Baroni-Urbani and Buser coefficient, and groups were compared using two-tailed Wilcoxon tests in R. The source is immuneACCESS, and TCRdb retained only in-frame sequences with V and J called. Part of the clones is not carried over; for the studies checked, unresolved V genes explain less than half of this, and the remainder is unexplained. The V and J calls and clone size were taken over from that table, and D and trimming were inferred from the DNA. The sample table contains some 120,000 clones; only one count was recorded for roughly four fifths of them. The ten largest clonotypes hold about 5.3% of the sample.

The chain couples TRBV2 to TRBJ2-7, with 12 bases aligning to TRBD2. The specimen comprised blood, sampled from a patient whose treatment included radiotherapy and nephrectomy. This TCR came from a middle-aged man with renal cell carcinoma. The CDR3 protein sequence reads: CASRRTSGTYEQYF. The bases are TGTGCCAGCAGAAGGACTAGCGGGACCTACGAGCAGTACTTC.